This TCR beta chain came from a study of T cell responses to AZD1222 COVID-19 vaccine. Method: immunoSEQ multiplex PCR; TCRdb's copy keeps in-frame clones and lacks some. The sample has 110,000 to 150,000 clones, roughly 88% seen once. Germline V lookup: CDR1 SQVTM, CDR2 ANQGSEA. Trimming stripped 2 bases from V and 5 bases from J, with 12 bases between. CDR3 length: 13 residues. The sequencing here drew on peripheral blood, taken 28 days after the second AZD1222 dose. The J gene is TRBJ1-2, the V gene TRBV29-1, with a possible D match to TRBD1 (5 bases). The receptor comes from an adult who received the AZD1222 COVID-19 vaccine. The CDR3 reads CSVEPAQGYGYTF. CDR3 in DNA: TGCAGCGTTGAACCCGCCCAGGGATATGGCTACACCTTC.